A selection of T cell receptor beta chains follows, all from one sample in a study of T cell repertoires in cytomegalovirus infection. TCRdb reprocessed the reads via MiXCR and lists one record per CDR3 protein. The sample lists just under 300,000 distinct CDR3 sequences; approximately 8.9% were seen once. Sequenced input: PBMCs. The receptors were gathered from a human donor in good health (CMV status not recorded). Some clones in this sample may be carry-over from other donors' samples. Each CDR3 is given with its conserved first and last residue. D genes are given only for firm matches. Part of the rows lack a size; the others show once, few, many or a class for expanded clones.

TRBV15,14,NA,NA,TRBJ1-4,TGTGCCACCAGCAGAGGAGACAGTAATGAAAAACTGTTTTTT,CATSRGDSNEKLFF
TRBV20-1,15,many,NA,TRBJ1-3,TGCAGTGCCGGGACCGAGAGAGCCTCTGGAAACACCATATATTTT,CSAGTERASGNTIYF
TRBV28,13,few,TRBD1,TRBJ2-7,TGTGCCAGCCAGGGGGACAGGGAGGGCGAGCAGTACTTC,CASQGDREGEQYF
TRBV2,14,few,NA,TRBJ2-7,TGTGCCAGCAGTCTCCGGACCGCCGGAGGAGAGCAGTACTTC,CASSLRTAGGEQYF
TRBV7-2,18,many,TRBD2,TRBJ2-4,TGTGCCAGCAGCTTAGAGTCCGGGACTAGCGGGGACAAAAACATTCAGTACTTC,CASSLESGTSGDKNIQYF
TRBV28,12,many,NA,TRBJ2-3,TGTGCCAGCAGTTTGGGGTCAGATACGCAGTATTTT,CASSLGSDTQYF
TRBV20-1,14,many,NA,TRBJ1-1,TGCAGTGCTAGGAGGGTTTTGAGCGGCACTGAAGCTTTCTTT,CSARRVLSGTEAFF
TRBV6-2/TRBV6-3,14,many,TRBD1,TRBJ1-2,TGTGCCAGCAGCTTGGGACAGGGTCTAGGCGGCTACACCTTC,CASSLGQGLGGYTF
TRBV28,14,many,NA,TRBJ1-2,TGTGCCAGCAGCCCCCGGGGGATTAACTATGGCTACACCTTC,CASSPRGINYGYTF
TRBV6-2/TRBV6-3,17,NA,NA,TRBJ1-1,TGTGCCAGCAGACGTCGAGGGAGAGGGGGTATGAACACTGAAGCTTTCTTT,CASRRRGRGGMNTEAFF
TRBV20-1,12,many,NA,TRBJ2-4,TGCAGCTCCCCAGCGGGCCAAAACATTCAGTACTTC,CSSPAGQNIQYF
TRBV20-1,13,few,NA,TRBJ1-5,TGCAGTGCTCCGGACAAGGGAGGTCAGCCCCAGCATTTT,CSAPDKGGQPQHF
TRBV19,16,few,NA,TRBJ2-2,TGTGCCAGTAGTTCACGGGGGTGGCGGCGCACCGGGGAGCTGTTTTTT,CASSSRGWRRTGELFF
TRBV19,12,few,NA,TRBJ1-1,TGTGCCAGTACCGCCTCGGGGGCTGAAGCTTTCTTT,CASTASGAEAFF
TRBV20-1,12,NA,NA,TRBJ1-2,TGCAGTGCTAGTGAGGGGTACTATGGCTACACCTTC,CSASEGYYGYTF
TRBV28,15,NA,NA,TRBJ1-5,TGTGCCAGCAGGACAGCGGGGTCGGTTAATCAGCCCCAGCATTTT,CASRTAGSVNQPQHF
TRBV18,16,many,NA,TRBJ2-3,TGTGCCAGCTCCACCTTCCAGGGCGGGAACACAGATACGCAGTATTTT,CASSTFQGGNTDTQYF
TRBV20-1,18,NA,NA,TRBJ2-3,TGCAGTGCTACCAGCCTCGATGCACAGGTTCCGAGCACAGATACGCAGTATTTT,CSATSLDAQVPSTDTQYF
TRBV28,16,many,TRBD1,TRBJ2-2,TGTGCCAGCAGCTACGGGACAGGGTCAAACACCGGGGAGCTGTTTTTT,CASSYGTGSNTGELFF
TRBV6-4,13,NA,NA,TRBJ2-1,TGTGCCAGCAGTGAAAGCAGGTACAATGAGCAGTTCTTC,CASSESRYNEQFF
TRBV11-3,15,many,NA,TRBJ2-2,TGTGCCAGCAGCTTAGGCAGGGAGCGCACCGGGGAGCTGTTTTTT,CASSLGRERTGELFF
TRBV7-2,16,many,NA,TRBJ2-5,TGTGCCAGCAGCTTCCCGGGGTCCGGCCGGAGGGAGACCCAGTACTTC,CASSFPGSGRRETQYF
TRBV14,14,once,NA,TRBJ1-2,TGTGCCAGCAGCCAAGATTCAGGCCGCTATGGCTACACCTTC,CASSQDSGRYGYTF
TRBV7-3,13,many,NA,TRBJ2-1,TGTGCCAGCAGCTCCCTGGGGGTGACTGAGCAGTTCTTC,CASSSLGVTEQFF
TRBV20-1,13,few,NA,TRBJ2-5,TGCAGTGCGGGGGGGGCCCGGCAAGAGACCCAGTACTTC,CSAGGARQETQYF
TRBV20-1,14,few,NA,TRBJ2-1,TGCAGTGCCCACATCAGGGCGTCCTACAATGAGCAGTTCTTC,CSAHIRASYNEQFF
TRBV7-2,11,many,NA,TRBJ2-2,TGTGCCAGCACCATCACCGGGGAGCTGTTTTTT,CASTITGELFF
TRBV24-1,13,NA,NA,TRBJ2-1,TGTGCCACCAGTGATTTCCTCGTCAATGAGCAGTTCTTC,CATSDFLVNEQFF
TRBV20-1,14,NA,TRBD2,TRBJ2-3,TGCAGTGCTATTAGTAGCGGGGGATCAGATACGCAGTATTTT,CSAISSGGSDTQYF
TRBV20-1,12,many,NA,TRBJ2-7,TGCAGTGCTAGGGGTTCGGGCTACGAGCAGTACTTC,CSARGSGYEQYF